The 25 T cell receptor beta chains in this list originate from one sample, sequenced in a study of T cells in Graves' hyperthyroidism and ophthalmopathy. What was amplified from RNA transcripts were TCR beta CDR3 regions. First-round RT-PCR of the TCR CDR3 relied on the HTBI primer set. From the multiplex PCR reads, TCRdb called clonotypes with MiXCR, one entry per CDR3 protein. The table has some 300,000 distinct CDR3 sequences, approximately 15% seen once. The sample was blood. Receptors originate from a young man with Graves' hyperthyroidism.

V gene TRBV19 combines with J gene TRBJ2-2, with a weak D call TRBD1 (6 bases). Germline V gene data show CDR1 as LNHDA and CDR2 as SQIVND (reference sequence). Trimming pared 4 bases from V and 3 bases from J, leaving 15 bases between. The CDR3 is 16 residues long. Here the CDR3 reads CASSTRQATYTGELFF. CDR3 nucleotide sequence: TGTGCCAGTAGTACCCGACAGGCCACCTACACCGGGGAGCTGTTTTTT.

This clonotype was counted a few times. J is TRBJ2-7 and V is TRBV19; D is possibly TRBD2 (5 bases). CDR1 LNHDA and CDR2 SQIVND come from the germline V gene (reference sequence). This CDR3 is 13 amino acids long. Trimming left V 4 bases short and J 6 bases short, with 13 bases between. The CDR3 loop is CASSRRLAGEQYF. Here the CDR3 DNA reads TGTGCCAGTAGTAGACGGCTAGCTGGCGAGCAGTACTTC.

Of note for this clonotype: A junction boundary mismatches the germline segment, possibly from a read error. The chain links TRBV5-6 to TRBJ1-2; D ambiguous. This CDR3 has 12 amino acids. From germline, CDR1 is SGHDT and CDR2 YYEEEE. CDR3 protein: CAGSLGPDGYTF. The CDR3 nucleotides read TGTGCCGGCAGCTTGGGTCCCGATGGCTACACCTTC. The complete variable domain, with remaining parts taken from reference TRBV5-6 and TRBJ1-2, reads DAGVTQSPTHLIKTRGQQVTLRCSPKSGHDTVSWYQQALGQGPQFIFQYYEEEERQRGNFPDRFSGHQFPNYSSELNVNALLLGDSALYLCAGSLGPDGYTFGSGTRLTVV.

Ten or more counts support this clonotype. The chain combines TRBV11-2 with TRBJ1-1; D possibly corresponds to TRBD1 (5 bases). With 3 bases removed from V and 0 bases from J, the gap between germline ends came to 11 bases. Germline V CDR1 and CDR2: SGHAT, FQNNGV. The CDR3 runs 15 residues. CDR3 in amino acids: CASSFFQGMNTEAFF. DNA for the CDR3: TGTGCCAGCAGCTTTTTCCAGGGAATGAACACTGAAGCTTTCTTT.

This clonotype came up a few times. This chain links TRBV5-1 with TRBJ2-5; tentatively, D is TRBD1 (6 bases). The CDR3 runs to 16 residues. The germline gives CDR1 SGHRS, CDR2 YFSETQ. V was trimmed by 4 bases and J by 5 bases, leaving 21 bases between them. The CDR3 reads CASSRGVGAARETQYF. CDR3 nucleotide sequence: TGCGCCAGCAGCAGGGGCGTGGGGGCGGCGAGGGAGACCCAGTACTTC.

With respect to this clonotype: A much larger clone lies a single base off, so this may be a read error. CDR3 sequence: CSAKSRTGGEPQHF. The DNA of the CDR3 is TGCAGTGCTAAAAGCCGGACAGGGGGAGAGCCCCAGCATTTT. The J gene is TRBJ1-5, the V gene TRBV20-1, with 10 bases matching TRBD1. Germline CDR1 and CDR2: DFQATT and SNEGSKA (reference sequence). This CDR3 region has 14 residues. After removal of 4 bases from V and 8 bases from J, the junction contained 8 bases not matched to a gene.

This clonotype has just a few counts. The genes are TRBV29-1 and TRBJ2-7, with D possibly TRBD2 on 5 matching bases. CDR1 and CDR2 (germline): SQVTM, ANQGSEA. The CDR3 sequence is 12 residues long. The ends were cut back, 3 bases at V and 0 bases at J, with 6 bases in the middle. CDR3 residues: CSVDGNSYEQYF. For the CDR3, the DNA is TGCAGCGTTGACGGGAACTCCTACGAGCAGTACTTC.

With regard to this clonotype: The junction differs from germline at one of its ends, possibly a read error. The CDR3 loop reads CASSVSGQENQPRHF. CDR3 DNA: TGTGCCAGCAGCGTTTCGGGACAGGAAAATCAGCCCCGGCATTTT. The chain employs TRBV9 and TRBJ1-5, with 8 bases matching TRBD1. Germline V gives CDR1 SGDLS, CDR2 YYNGEE. CDR3 length: 15 residues.

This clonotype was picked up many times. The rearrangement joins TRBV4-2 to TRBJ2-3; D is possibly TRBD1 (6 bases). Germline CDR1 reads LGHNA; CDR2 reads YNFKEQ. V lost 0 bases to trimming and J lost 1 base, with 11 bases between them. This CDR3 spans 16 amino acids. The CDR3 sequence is CASSQERNRGTDTQYF. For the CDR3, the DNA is TGTGCCAGCAGCCAAGAAAGAAACAGGGGCACAGATACGCAGTATTTT.

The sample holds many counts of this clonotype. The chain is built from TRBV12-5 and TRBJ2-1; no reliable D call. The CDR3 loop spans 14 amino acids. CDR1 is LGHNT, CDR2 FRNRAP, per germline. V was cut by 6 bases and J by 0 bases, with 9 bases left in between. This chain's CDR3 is CASGEISSYNEQFF. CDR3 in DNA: TGTGCTAGTGGGGAGATAAGCTCCTACAATGAGCAGTTCTTC.

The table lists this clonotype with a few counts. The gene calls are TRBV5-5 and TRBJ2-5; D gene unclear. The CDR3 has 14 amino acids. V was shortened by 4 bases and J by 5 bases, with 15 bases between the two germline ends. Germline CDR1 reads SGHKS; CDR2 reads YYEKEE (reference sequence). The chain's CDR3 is CASSLYNAGETQYF. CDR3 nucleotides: TGTGCCAGCAGCCTGTATAACGCCGGGGAGACCCAGTACTTC.

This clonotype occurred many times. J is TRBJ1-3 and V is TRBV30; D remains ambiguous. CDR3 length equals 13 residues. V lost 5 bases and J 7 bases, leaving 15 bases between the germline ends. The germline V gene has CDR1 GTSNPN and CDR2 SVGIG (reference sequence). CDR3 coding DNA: TGTGCCTGGGATCGGGGTCCCCTCAACACCATATATTTT. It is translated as CAWDRGPLNTIYF.

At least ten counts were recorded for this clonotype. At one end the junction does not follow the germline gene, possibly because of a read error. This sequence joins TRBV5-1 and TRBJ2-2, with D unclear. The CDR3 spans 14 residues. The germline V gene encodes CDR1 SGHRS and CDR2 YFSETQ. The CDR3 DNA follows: TGTGCCAGCAGCTTAGACCCCAACACCGGGGAGCTGTTTTTT. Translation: CASSLDPNTGELFF. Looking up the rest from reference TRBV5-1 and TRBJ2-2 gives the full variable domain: KAGVTQTPRYLIKTRGQQVTLSCSPISGHRSVSWYQQTPGQGLQFLFEYFSETQRNKGNFPGRFSGRQFSNSRSEMNVSTLELGDSALYLCASSLDPNTGELFFGEGSRLTVL.

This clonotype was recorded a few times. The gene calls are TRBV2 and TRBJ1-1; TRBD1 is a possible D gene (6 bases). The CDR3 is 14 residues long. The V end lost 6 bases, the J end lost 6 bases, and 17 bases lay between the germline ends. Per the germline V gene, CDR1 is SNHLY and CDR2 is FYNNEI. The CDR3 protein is CASRLVDGGPEAFF. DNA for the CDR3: TGTGCCAGCAGGTTAGTGGACGGGGGCCCTGAAGCTTTCTTT.

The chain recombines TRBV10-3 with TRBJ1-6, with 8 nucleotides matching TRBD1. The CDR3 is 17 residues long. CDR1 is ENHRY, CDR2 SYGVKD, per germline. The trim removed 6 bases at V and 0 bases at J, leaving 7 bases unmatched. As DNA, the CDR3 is TGTGCCATCAGCGCTTGGACAGGGAGCTCCTATAATTCACCCCTCCACTTT. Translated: CAISAWTGSSYNSPLHF.

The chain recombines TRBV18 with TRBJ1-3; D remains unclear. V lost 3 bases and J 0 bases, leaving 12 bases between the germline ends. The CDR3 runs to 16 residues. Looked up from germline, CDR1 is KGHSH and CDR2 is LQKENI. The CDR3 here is CASSPLDRPSGNTIYF. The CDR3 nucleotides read TGTGCCAGCTCACCGCTGGACCGCCCCTCTGGAAACACCATATATTTT.

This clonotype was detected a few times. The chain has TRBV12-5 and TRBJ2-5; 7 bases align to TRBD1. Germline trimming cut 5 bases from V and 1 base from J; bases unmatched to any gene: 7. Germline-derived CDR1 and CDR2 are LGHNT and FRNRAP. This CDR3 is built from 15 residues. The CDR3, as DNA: TGTGCTAGTGGTCCCCGGGGACAGTTCCAAGAGACCCAGTACTTC. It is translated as CASGPRGQFQETQYF.

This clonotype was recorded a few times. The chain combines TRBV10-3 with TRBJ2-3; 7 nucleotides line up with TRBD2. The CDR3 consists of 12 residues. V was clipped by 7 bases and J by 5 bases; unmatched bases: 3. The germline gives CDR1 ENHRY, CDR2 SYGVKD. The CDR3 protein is CAITGEGDTQYF. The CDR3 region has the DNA TGTGCCATCACGGGGGAGGGAGATACGCAGTATTTT.

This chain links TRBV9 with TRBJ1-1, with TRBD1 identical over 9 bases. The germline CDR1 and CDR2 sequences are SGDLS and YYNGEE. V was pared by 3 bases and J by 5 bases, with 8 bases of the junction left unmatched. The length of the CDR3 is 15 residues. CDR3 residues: CASSADTGGWTEAFF. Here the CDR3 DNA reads TGTGCCAGCAGCGCAGACACAGGGGGCTGGACTGAAGCTTTCTTT.

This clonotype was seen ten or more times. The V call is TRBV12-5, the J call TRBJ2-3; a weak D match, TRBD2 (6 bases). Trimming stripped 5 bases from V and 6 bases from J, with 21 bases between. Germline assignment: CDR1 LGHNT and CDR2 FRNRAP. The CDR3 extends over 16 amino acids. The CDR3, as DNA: TGTGCTAGTGGTCCCCAGGCAGGTGGGGACTTGGATACGCAGTATTTT. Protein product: CASGPQAGGDLDTQYF.

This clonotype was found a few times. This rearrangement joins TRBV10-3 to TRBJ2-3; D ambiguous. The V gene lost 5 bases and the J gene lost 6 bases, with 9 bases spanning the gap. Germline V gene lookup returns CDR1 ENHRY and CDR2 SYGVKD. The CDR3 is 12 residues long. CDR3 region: CAISRARDTQYF. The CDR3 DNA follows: TGTGCCATCAGTCGAGCACGCGATACGCAGTATTTT.

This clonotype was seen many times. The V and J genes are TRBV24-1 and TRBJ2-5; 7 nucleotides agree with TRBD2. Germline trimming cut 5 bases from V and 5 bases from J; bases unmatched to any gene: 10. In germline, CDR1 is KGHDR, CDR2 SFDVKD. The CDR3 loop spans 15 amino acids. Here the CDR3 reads CATSAPLRGSETQYF. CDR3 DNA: TGTGCCACCAGTGCCCCGCTGCGGGGGAGTGAGACCCAGTACTTC.

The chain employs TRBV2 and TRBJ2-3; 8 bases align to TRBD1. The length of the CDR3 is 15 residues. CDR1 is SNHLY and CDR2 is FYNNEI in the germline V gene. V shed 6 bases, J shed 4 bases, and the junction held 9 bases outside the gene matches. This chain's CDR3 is CASRPQGAEADTQYF. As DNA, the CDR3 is TGTGCCAGCAGACCCCAGGGGGCCGAGGCAGATACGCAGTATTTT.

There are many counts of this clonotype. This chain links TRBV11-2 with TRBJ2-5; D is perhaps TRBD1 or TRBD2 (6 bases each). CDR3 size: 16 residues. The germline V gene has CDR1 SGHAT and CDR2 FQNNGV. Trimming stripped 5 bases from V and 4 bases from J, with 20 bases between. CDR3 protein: CASSLTGGTTSETQYF. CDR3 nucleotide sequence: TGTGCCAGCAGCCTAACCGGCGGGACAACGTCAGAGACCCAGTACTTC.

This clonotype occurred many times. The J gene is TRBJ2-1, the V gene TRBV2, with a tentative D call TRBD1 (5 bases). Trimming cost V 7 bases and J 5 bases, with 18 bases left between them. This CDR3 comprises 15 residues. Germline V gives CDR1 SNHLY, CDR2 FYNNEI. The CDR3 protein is CASTGLGAIDNEQFF. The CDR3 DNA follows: TGTGCCAGCACAGGGCTAGGGGCTATCGACAATGAGCAGTTCTTC.